This is a list of T cell receptor beta chains from one sample in a study of cytomegalovirus exposure and HLA in healthy donors. TCRdb's table, derived via immunoSEQ multiplex PCR, lists solely in-frame clones and lacks some. This repertoire shows 100,000 to 150,000 clones, 74% found once; its top ten account for 5.8%. Sequencing was carried out using PBMCs. Receptors were obtained from a woman between 50 and 59 years old in good health and CMV-seropositive. CDR3s include the opening cysteine and the closing phenylalanine or tryptophan. The D gene is left open where the match is weak. Size values are once, few and many counts, or a class for expanded clones, and some rows have none.

TRBJ2-3,TRBV4-2,.,.,CASSQGRAGPRTDTQYF,TGTGCCAGCAGCCAAGGTCGGGCGGGGCCGCGCACAGATACGCAGTATTTT
TRBJ1-3,TRBV7-2,TRBD1,.,CASSFRHGQGKNTIYF,TGTGCCAGCAGCTTCCGGCATGGACAGGGTAAAAACACCATATATTTT
TRBJ1-3,TRBV30,.,few,CAWSPGISGNTIYF,TGTGCCTGGAGTCCAGGCATCTCTGGAAACACCATATATTTT
TRBJ1-2,TRBV29-1,TRBD1,few,CSVGDRSYGYTF,TGCAGCGTTGGGGACAGATCCTATGGCTACACCTTC
TRBJ1-1,TRBV29-1,.,.,CSVQSRLEAFF,TGCAGCGTTCAAAGCCGCCTTGAAGCTTTCTTT
TRBJ2-5,TRBV7-6,.,.,CASSLASRAVETQYF,TGTGCCAGCAGCTTAGCTTCCAGGGCGGTAGAGACCCAGTACTTC
TRBJ1-5,TRBV7-2,.,.,CASSLGGGYPNQPQHF,TGTGCCAGCAGCTTAGGTGGGGGGTATCCTAATCAGCCCCAGCATTTT
TRBJ1-1,TRBV30,.,.,CAWTITAGATEAFF,TGTGCCTGGACTATTACCGCAGGCGCTACCGAAGCTTTCTTT
TRBJ1-5,TRBV21-1,.,.,CASKNRYSNQPQHF,TGTGCCAGCAAAAACAGATATAGCAATCAGCCCCAGCATTTT
TRBJ1-4,TRBV19,.,.,CASSMQGSSATNEKLFF,TGTGCCAGTAGTATGCAGGGTTCTTCTGCAACTAATGAAAAACTGTTTTTT
TRBJ1-1,TRBV5-1,TRBD1,few,CASSLRQGSRAFF,TGCGCCAGCAGCTTGCGACAGGGGAGTAGGGCTTTCTTT
TRBJ1-4,TRBV7-9,.,.,CASSTTPYEKLFF,TGTGCCAGCAGCACGACACCCTATGAAAAACTGTTTTTT
TRBJ1-5,TRBV5-5,TRBD1,few,CASSVDRGPPQHF,TGTGCCAGCAGCGTGGACAGGGGCCCGCCCCAGCATTTT
TRBJ1-4,TRBV6-1,TRBD1,many,CASSEGGGQGNEKLFF,TGTGCCAGCAGTGAAGGGGGAGGACAGGGGAATGAAAAACTGTTTTTT
TRBJ1-4,TRBV7-8,.,.,CASRPGAAATNEKLFF,TGTGCCAGCAGACCTGGGGCAGCCGCAACTAATGAAAAACTGTTTTTT
TRBJ2-5,TRBV5-4,TRBD1,.,CASSAGTGLRETQYF,TGTGCCAGCAGCGCGGGGACAGGGCTCCGAGAGACCCAGTACTTC
TRBJ1-3,TRBV15,.,.,CATSRAGTISGNTIYF,TGTGCCACCAGCAGAGCCGGGACAATCTCTGGAAACACCATATATTTT
TRBJ2-5,TRBV9,.,.,CASSVAVGAIETQYF,TGTGCCAGCAGCGTAGCGGTAGGGGCTATAGAGACCCAGTACTTC
TRBJ2-7,TRBV11-3,TRBD1,once,CASSPGTGILYEQYF,TGTGCCAGCAGCCCGGGGACAGGGATTCTCTACGAGCAGTACTTC
TRBJ1-2,TRBV28,TRBD1,.,CAARTGPGGYTF,TGTGCCGCCAGGACAGGGCCGGGAGGCTACACCTTC
TRBJ1-2,TRBV19,TRBD1,.,CASSSQGAADYGYTF,TGTGCCAGTAGTTCACAGGGGGCTGCGGACTATGGCTACACCTTC
TRBJ1-2,TRBV5-1,.,.,CASRPDRSDGYTF,TGCGCCAGCAGACCAGACAGGTCCGATGGCTACACCTTC
TRBJ1-5,TRBV18,TRBD1,.,CASSPRDRGLGNQPQHF,TGTGCCAGCTCACCACGGGACAGGGGGCTTGGCAATCAGCCCCAGCATTTT
TRBJ1-2,TRBV5-1,TRBD1,.,CASSDSSGGGRYGYTF,TGCGCCAGCAGCGACAGCTCAGGGGGTGGTCGGTATGGCTACACCTTC
TRBJ2-1,TRBV11-2,.,.,CASSPRGFRSYNEQFF,TGTGCCAGCAGCCCCCGGGGATTCCGCTCCTACAATGAGCAGTTCTTC
TRBJ2-1,TRBV4-1,.,few,CASSHPGVSYNEQFF,TGCGCCAGCAGCCACCCCGGGGTCTCCTACAATGAGCAGTTCTTC
TRBJ2-3,TRBV10-3,TRBD2,once,CAISEIGPSGGTDTQYF,TGTGCCATCAGTGAGATCGGCCCTAGCGGGGGCACAGATACGCAGTATTTT
TRBJ2-3,TRBV9,TRBD2,few,CASSVAGGEVYDTQYF,TGTGCCAGCAGCGTAGCTGGGGGGGAGGTTTACGATACGCAGTATTTT
TRBJ2-2,TRBV4-2,.,.,CASSQGRQGHTGELFF,TGTGCCAGCAGCCAAGGCCGGCAGGGGCACACCGGGGAGCTGTTTTTT
TRBJ2-7,TRBV10-3,TRBD1,.,CAMGQGDYEQYF,TGTGCCATGGGACAGGGCGACTACGAGCAGTACTTC
TRBJ1-1,TRBV7-2,.,once,CASSPQGPGRAEAFF,TGTGCCAGCAGCCCCCAAGGGCCCGGGAGGGCTGAAGCTTTCTTT
TRBJ1-4,TRBV29-1,TRBD1,.,CSVVSGTGDEKLFF,TGCAGCGTTGTCTCCGGGACAGGGGATGAAAAACTGTTTTTT
TRBJ2-7,TRBV9,TRBD1,.,CASSVGQGASYEQYF,TGTGCCAGCAGCGTCGGACAGGGCGCTTCTTACGAGCAGTACTTC
TRBJ1-2,TRBV30,.,.,CAWNPGLDYGYTF,TGTGCCTGGAACCCGGGTCTCGACTATGGCTACACCTTC
TRBJ2-7,TRBV9,.,.,CASSVASGAWEQYF,TGTGCCAGCAGCGTTGCCAGTGGGGCGTGGGAGCAGTACTTC
TRBJ1-5,TRBV7-9,TRBD1,.,CASSLEGAPNQPQHF,TGTGCCAGCAGCTTAGAGGGGGCCCCCAATCAGCCCCAGCATTTT
TRBJ1-2,TRBV6-6,TRBD1,.,CASSEIRDSGGYTF,TGTGCCAGCAGTGAGATCCGGGACAGCGGTGGCTACACCTTC